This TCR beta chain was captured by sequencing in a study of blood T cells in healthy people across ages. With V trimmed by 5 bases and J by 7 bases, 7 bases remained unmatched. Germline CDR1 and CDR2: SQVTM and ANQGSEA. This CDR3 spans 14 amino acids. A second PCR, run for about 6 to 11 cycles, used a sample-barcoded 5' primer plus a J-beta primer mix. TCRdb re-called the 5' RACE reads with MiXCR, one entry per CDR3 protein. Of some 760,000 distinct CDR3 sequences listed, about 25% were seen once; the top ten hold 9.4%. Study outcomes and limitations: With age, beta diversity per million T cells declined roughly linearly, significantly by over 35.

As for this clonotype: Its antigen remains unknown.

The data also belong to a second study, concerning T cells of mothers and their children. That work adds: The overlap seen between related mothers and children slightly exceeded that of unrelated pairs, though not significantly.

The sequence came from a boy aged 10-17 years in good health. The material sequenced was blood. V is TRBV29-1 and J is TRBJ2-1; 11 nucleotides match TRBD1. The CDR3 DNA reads TGCAGCGTTTCGTGGACAGGGGGCATAAATGAGCAGTTCTTC. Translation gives CSVSWTGGINEQFF.